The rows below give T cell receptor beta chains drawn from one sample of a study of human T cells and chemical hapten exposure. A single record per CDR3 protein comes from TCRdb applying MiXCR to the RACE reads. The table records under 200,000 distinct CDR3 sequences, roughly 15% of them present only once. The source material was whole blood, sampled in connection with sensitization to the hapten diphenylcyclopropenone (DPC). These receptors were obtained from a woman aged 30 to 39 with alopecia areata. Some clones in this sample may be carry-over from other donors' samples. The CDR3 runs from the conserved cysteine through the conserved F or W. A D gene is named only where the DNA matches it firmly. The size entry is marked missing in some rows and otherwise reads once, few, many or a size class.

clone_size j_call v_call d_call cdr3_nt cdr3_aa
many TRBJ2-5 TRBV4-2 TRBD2 TGTGCCAGCAGCCAATGGAGTAGCGGGCCCCAAGAGACCCAGTACTTC CASSQWSSGPQETQYF
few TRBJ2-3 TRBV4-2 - TGTGCCAGCAGCCAAGGGACTCCAGATACGCAGTATTTT CASSQGTPDTQYF
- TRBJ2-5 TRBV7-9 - TGTGCCAGCAGCTACTCCACGGGGGAGACCCAGTACTTC CASSYSTGETQYF
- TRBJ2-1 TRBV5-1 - TGCGCCAGCAGCTTGCTCCAGAACAATGAGCAGTTCTTC CASSLLQNNEQFF
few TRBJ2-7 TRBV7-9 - TGTGCCAGCAGATCGGACAAGAGAAATTACGAGCAGTACTTC CASRSDKRNYEQYF
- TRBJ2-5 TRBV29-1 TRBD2 TGCAGCGCCTCTAGCGGGGAGACCCAGTACTTC CSASSGETQYF
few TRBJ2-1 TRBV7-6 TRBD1 TGTGCCAGCAGCTTAGTTCCTGGGACAGGGGCCCATGAGCAGTTCTTC CASSLVPGTGAHEQFF
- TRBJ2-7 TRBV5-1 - TGCGCCAGCAGCTTGAATCACAGGGGAGGATACGAGCAGTACTTC CASSLNHRGGYEQYF
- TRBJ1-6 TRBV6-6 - TGTGCCAGCTCTCCCCTTAATTCACCCCTCCACTTT CASSPLNSPLHF
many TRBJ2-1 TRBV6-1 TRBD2 TGTGCCAGCAGTGAAGCAGCTAGCGGGGAGGGAAATGAGCAGTTCTTC CASSEAASGEGNEQFF
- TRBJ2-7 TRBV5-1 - TGCGCCAGCAGCCACCCGGGAACAGGCGAGCAGTACTTC CASSHPGTGEQYF
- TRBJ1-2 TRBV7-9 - TGTGCCAGCAGCTTCTTACCCGCTGGCTACACCTTC CASSFLPAGYTF
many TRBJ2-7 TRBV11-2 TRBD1 TGTGCCAGCAGCTTGGGGACAGGGCCAAGGGAGCAGTACTTC CASSLGTGPREQYF
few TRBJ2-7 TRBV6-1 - TGTGCCAGCAGTGGGATGGGCGGGACATACGAGCAGTACTTC CASSGMGGTYEQYF
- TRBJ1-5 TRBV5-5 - TGTGCCAGCAGCATGCAGGGTATCGGCAATCAGCCCCAGCATTTT CASSMQGIGNQPQHF
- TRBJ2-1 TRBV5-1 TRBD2 TGCGCCAGCAGCCAGGGACTAGCGGGGGTCCACGAGCAGTTCTTC CASSQGLAGVHEQFF
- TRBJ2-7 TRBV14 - TGTGCCAGCAGCGCGAGGGGCCCCGGACTTCGAAAGTACTTC CASSARGPGLRKYF